Each of the 7 T cell receptor beta chains below was sequenced from the same sample in a study of T-cell memory formation after mild COVID-19. TCRdb redid the calling of the 5' RACE reads with MiXCR, one entry per CDR3 protein. The table includes about 340,000 distinct CDR3 sequences, roughly 13% detected once. The sequencing sample was made of PBMCs or a T cell subset sorted from them (not recorded which). Every receptor here comes from a man aged 18 to 29 who had mild COVID-19 (a few samples of this study predate the infection). Cell type and time point are not known.

The chain recombines TRBV18 with TRBJ1-2, with 10 bases matching TRBD1. Germline CDR1 reads KGHSH; CDR2 reads LQKENI. The CDR3 is 15 residues long. V lost 3 bases to trimming and J lost 4 bases; unmatched junction nucleotides: 5. The CDR3 DNA reads as TGTGCCAGCTCACCCGAGACAGGGGGCTTCTATGGCTACACCTTC. It specifies CASSPETGGFYGYTF.

This clonotype was picked up many times. This sequence joins TRBV11-2 and TRBJ1-2, with 7 bases lining up with TRBD1. Trimming cost V 1 base and J 3 bases; bases outside gene matches: 2. The CDR3 runs to 14 residues. Germline loops: CDR1 SGHAT, CDR2 FQNNGV. The CDR3 sequence is CASSLAGTDYGYTF. CDR3 nucleotide sequence: TGTGCCAGCAGCTTAGCCGGGACAGACTATGGCTACACCTTC.

This clonotype was picked up a small number of times. This chain uses TRBV12-3 or TRBV12-4 with TRBJ1-2; D uncertain. The CDR3 consists of 13 residues. The V and J ends lost 5 bases and 8 bases respectively, with 15 bases between them. The CDR3 DNA reads TGTGCCAGCAGTCCTAGTTTCGGGGAGGGCTACACCTTC. Translation gives CASSPSFGEGYTF.

This clonotype has a handful of counts. V usage is TRBV4-1 and J usage is TRBJ2-2; D might be TRBD2 (6 bases). V lost 4 bases and J 0 bases, leaving 15 bases between the germline ends. This CDR3 has 17 residues. Germline V lookup: CDR1 MGHRA, CDR2 YSYEKL. The CDR3 protein is CASSPRHSGPNTGELFF. CDR3 nucleotides: TGCGCCAGCAGCCCAAGGCATAGCGGTCCGAACACCGGGGAGCTGTTTTTT.

This sequence joins TRBV2 and TRBJ2-7; TRBD1 is a possible D gene (6 bases). V lost 1 base and J lost 3, with 13 bases in between. CDR3 length: 15 residues. Germline-derived CDR1 and CDR2 are SNHLY and FYNNEI. The CDR3 bases are TGTGCCAGCAGTGAAGAGTGGGGGCCTGGCTACGAGCAGTACGTC. Translation: CASSEEWGPGYEQYV.

This clonotype showed up many times. The rearrangement uses TRBV5-6 and TRBJ2-5; D is unclear. This CDR3 has 14 residues. Trimming stripped 1 base from V and 2 bases from J, with 9 bases between. Germline values: CDR1 SGHDT, CDR2 YYEEEE. The CDR3 DNA is TGTGCCAGCAGCTTGTCAACGTGGCAAGAGACCCAGTACTTC. Protein: CASSLSTWQETQYF. Filled out from reference TRBV5-6 and TRBJ2-5, the complete variable domain reads DAGVTQSPTHLIKTRGQQVTLRCSPKSGHDTVSWYQQALGQGPQFIFQYYEEEERQRGNFPDRFSGHQFPNYSSELNVNALLLGDSALYLCASSLSTWQETQYFGPGTRLLVL.

In this sample, this clonotype turned up many times. The chain carries TRBV11-2 and TRBJ2-5; 9 nucleotides agree with TRBD2. V lost 6 bases to trimming and J lost 2 bases; unmatched junction nucleotides: 16. The CDR3 extends over 18 amino acids. The germline V gene has CDR1 SGHAT and CDR2 FQNNGV. The CDR3: CASSPLWGLAGTQETQYF. The CDR3 nucleotides are TGTGCCAGCAGTCCACTTTGGGGGCTAGCGGGGACTCAAGAGACCCAGTACTTC.